The clone carrying this TCR beta chain appeared a single time. This specimen belongs to a study of blood T cells in healthy people across ages. Germline V gene data show CDR1 as SGHTA and CDR2 as FQGNSA. The V segment lost 5 bases and the J segment 1 base; nucleotides outside the gene matches: 10. This CDR3 is 19 amino acids long. Sample-barcoded 5' priming and a J-beta primer mix drove a second PCR of roughly 6 to 12 cycles. Each sample provided no less than 2.5 million CDR3-containing paired-end reads. TCRdb re-derived calls from the 5' RACE reads in MiXCR, one entry per CDR3 protein. The table lists around 990,000 distinct CDR3 sequences, more than 30% of them singletons.

The chain couples TRBV7-2 to TRBJ2-4; the match to TRBD2 covers 14 bases. Sequenced sample: blood. The receptor was isolated from a man between 18 and 29 years old in good health. The CDR3, as DNA: TGTGCCAGCAGCCCCCGGACTAGCGGGGGGATGTCGGCCAAAAACATTCAGTACTTC. Translation gives CASSPRTSGGMSAKNIQYF.